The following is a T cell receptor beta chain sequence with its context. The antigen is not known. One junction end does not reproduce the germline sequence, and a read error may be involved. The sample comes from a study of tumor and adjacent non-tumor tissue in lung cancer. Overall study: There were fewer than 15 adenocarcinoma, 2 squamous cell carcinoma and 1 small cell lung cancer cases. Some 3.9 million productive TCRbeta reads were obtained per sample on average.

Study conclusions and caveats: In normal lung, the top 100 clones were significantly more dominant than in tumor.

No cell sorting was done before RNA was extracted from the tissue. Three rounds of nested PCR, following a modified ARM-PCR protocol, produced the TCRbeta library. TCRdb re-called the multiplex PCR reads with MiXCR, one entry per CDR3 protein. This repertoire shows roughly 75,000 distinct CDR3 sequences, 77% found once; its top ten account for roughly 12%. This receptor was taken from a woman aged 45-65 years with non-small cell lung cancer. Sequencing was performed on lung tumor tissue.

The CDR3 loop is CANKRTSGRSYNEQFF. The CDR3, as DNA: TGTGCCAACAAGAGGACTAGCGGGAGGTCCTACAATGAGCAATTTTTC. The chain recombines TRBV11-2 with TRBJ2-1, with TRBD2 matching over 14 bases. CDR1 is SGHAT and CDR2 is FQNNGV in the germline V gene. This CDR3 has 16 residues. The variable domain in full, completed from reference TRBV11-2 and TRBJ2-1, reads EAGVAQSPRYKIIEKRQSVAFWCNPISGHATLYWYQQILGQGPKLLIQFQNNGVVDDSQLPKDRFSAERLKGVDSTLKIQPAKLEDSAVYLCANKRTSGRSYNEQFFGPGTRLTVL.